The next 6 T cell receptor beta chains were all read from a single sample in a study of human T cells and chemical hapten exposure. Time point in this sample: healthy volunteer bleed at 6 weeks. The template was total RNA from unfractionated whole blood. TCRdb re-analysed the RACE reads in MiXCR, keeping a single row per CDR3 protein. The sample includes about 70,000 distinct CDR3 sequences, roughly 6.6% of them seen just once. The sequenced sample consisted of whole blood. These receptors came from a female donor in good health. Some clones in this sample may be carry-over from other donors' samples.

The sample holds many counts of this clonotype. The chain couples TRBV28 to TRBJ2-7; 10 positions agree with TRBD2. Germline CDR1 reads MDHEN; CDR2 reads SYDVKM. The J segment lost 2 bases and the V segment lost 7 bases, leaving 11 bases of the junction unmatched. This CDR3 contains 16 residues. CDR3 bases: TGTGCCAGCATTAAACCTAGCGGGAGCCAAACCTACGAGCAGTACTTC. It codes for CASIKPSGSQTYEQYF.

This clonotype was counted between two and nine times. The chain links TRBV2 to TRBJ1-5; the D is unclear. This CDR3 is built from 14 residues. CDR1 SNHLY and CDR2 FYNNEI come from the germline V gene. V shed 7 bases and J shed 3 bases, with 13 bases lying between them. Here the CDR3 DNA reads TGTGCCAGCAATATAGGACTCATCAATCAGCCCCAGCATTTT. Translated: CASNIGLINQPQHF.

This clonotype was counted many times. The chain employs TRBV7-6 and TRBJ2-3, with 10 bases identical to TRBD2. CDR1 is SGHVS and CDR2 is FNYEAQ in the germline V gene. V lost 0 bases to trimming and J lost 3 bases; unmatched junction nucleotides: 9. The length of the CDR3 is 18 residues. The CDR3 DNA is TGTGCCAGCAGCTTAGCCCCCAGACTAGCGGGCCTTACAGATACGCAGTATTTT. Residues: CASSLAPRLAGLTDTQYF.

This clonotype was recorded at least ten times. The V gene is TRBV12-3 or TRBV12-4, the J gene TRBJ2-5; 11 nucleotides match TRBD2. The CDR3 totals 17 residues. Trimming cost V 3 bases and J 2 bases; bases outside gene matches: 8. The CDR3 here is CASSLESTSGAQETQYF. CDR3 coding DNA: TGTGCCAGCAGTTTGGAGTCGACTAGCGGGGCACAAGAGACCCAGTACTTC.

The genes are TRBV29-1 and TRBJ1-4; unclear D gene. Trimming shortened V by 4 bases and J by 3 bases, and 9 bases separated the two germline ends. The CDR3 covers 13 residues. CDR1 and CDR2 from the germline V gene are SQVTM and ANQGSEA. For the CDR3, the DNA is TGCAGCGTTGGGGAACAACCTAATGAAAAACTGTTTTTT. It is translated as CSVGEQPNEKLFF.

This clonotype was detected many times. The chain uses TRBV28 and TRBJ2-3; 9 positions agree with TRBD2. This CDR3 region has 16 residues. CDR1 is MDHEN, CDR2 SYDVKM, per germline. V shed 4 bases and J 5 bases; nucleotides not matched to a gene: 10. CDR3 DNA: TGTGCCAGCAGTTCCCCGAATAGCGGGAGTTTAGATACGCAGTATTTT. Amino acid sequence: CASSSPNSGSLDTQYF.